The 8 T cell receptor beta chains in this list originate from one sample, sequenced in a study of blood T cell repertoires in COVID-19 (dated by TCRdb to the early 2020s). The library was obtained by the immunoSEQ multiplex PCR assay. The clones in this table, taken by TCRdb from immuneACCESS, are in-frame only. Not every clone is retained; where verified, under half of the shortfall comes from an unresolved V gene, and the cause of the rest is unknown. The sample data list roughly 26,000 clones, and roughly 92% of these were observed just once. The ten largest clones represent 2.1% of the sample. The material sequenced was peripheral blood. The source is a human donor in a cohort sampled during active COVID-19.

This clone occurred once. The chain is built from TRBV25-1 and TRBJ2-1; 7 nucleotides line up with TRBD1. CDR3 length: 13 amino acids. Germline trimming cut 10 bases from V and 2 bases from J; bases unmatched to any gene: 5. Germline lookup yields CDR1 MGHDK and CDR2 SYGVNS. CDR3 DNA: TGTGCCACCAGACAGGGCGCCTACAATGAGCAGTTCTTC. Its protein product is CATRQGAYNEQFF.

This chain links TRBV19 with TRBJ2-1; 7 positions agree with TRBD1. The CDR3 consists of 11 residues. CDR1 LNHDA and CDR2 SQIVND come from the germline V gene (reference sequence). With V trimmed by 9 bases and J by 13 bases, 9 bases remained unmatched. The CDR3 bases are TGTGCCAGCAACGGAGGACAGGATCAGTTCTTC. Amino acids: CASNGGQDQFF.

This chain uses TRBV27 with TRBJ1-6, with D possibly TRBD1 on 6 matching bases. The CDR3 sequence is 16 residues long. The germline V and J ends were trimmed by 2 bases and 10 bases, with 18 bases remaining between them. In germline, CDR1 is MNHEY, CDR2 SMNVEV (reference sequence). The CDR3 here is CASSLHRDLLKSPLHF. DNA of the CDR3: TGTGCCAGCAGTTTACACAGGGATCTCCTAAAGTCACCCCTCCACTTT.

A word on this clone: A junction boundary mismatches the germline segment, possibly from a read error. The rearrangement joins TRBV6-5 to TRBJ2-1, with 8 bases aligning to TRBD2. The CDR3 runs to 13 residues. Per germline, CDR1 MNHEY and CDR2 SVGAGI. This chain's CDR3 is CASSPPGTRSGVF. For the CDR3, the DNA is TGTGCCAGCAGTCCACCCGGGACTAGAAGTGGTGTCTTC.

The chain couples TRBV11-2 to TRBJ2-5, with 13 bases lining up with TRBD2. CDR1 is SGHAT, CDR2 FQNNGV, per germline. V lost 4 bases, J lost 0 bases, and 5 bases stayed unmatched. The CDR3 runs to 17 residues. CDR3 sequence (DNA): TGTGCCAGCAGCTCGCGGACTAGCGGGGGTTACCAAGAGACCCAGTACTTC. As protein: CASSSRTSGGYQETQYF.

CDR3 protein: CSVEGQGNNEQFF. For the CDR3, the DNA is TGCAGCGTTGAGGGACAGGGGAACAATGAGCAGTTCTTC. The rearrangement uses TRBV29-1 and TRBJ2-1; 10 bases agree with TRBD1. CDR1 and CDR2 from the germline V gene are SQVTM and ANQGSEA. The CDR3 length is 13 residues. Unmatched junction bases numbered 1, after V lost 3 bases and J lost 5 bases.

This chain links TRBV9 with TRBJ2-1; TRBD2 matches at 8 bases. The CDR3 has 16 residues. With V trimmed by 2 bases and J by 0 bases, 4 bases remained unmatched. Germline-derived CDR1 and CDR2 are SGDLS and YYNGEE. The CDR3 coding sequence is TGTGCCAGCAGCGTTAGCGGGGACGACTCCTACAATGAGCAGTTCTTC. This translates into CASSVSGDDSYNEQFF.

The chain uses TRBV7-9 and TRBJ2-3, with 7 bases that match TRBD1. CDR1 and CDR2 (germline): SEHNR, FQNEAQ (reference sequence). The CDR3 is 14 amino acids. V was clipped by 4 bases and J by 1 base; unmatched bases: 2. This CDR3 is CASSSGQGTDTQYF. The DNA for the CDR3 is TGTGCCAGCAGCTCAGGACAGGGCACAGATACGCAGTATTTT.